These 17 T cell receptor beta chains were sequenced from one sample in a study of T cells in Graves' hyperthyroidism and ophthalmopathy. RNA transcripts provided the source from which TCR beta CDR3 regions were amplified. The primer set for the first-round RT-PCR of the TCR CDR3 was HTBI. TCRdb reprocessed the multiplex PCR reads with MiXCR, giving one entry per CDR3 protein. The sample includes 530,000 or so distinct CDR3 sequences, roughly 18% of them seen just once. Sequenced: blood. Every receptor here comes from a woman between 18 and 29 years old with Graves' ophthalmopathy.

V is TRBV18 and J is TRBJ2-3, with D possibly matching TRBD2 (6 bases). Trimming took off 4 bases at V and 0 bases at J, with 14 bases between the two ends. The CDR3 runs to 16 residues. Germline values: CDR1 KGHSH, CDR2 LQKENI. The CDR3 is CASSHIAETSTDTQYF. CDR3 sequence (DNA): TGTGCCAGCTCACACATAGCGGAAACTAGCACAGATACGCAGTATTTT.

A remark on this clonotype: The conserved phenylalanine or tryptophan is not found at the CDR3 terminus, so this likely reflects a read error. The chain joins TRBV30 to TRBJ1-1; D possibly corresponds to TRBD1 (5 bases). Looked up from germline, CDR1 is GTSNPN and CDR2 is SVGIG (reference sequence). This CDR3 comprises 15 residues. V was shortened by 1 base and J by 0 bases, with 12 bases between the two germline ends. The CDR3 loop is CAWSAEGYLNTEAFL. As DNA, the CDR3 is TGTGCCTGGAGTGCGGAGGGGTACCTGAACACTGAAGCTTTCCTT.

Only a few counts were recorded for this clonotype. It may be a read error: a sequence one base away is much more abundant. The V and J genes are TRBV7-2 and TRBJ1-2; D not resolved. V was trimmed by 6 bases and J by 4 bases, leaving 12 bases between them. Per germline, CDR1 SGHTA and CDR2 FQGNSA. The CDR3 contains 13 residues. The CDR3 loop is CASSYVEGYGYTF. The CDR3 DNA sequence: TGTGCCAGCAGTTATGTGGAGGGCTATGGCTACACCTTC.

This clonotype was observed many times. This sequence joins TRBV2 and TRBJ1-1, with D possibly TRBD1 on 5 matching bases. Per germline, CDR1 SNHLY and CDR2 FYNNEI. There are 13 residues in the CDR3. Trimming removed 3 bases from V and 6 bases from J, with 11 bases in between. Here the CDR3 DNA reads TGTGCCAGCAGTGACCCCAGGGTCCCTGAAGCTTTCTTT. Translation gives CASSDPRVPEAFF.

There are many counts of this clonotype. The chain joins TRBV7-3 to TRBJ2-3; TRBD1 agrees at 11 bases. The ends lost 3 bases at V and 8 bases at J; junction bases unmatched: 4. CDR3 length: 14 amino acids. The germline V gene encodes CDR1 SGHTA and CDR2 FQGTGA. CDR3 amino acids: CASSLRDRGSTQYF. CDR3 bases: TGTGCCAGCAGCTTGAGGGACAGGGGGAGTACGCAGTATTTT.

In this sample, this clonotype turned up many times. This rearrangement joins TRBV12-3 or TRBV12-4 to TRBJ1-2, with unresolved D. The CDR3 length is 14 residues. Trimming pared 6 bases from V and 6 bases from J, leaving 17 bases between. The CDR3 nucleotides read TGTGCCAGCAGAACTACACAAGGCAGCAATGGCTACACCTTC. Its protein product is CASRTTQGSNGYTF.

This clonotype was counted between two and nine times. J is TRBJ2-3 and V is TRBV4-3; 12 bases line up with TRBD2. The CDR3 extends over 16 amino acids. V lost 1 base and J lost 4; bases outside the gene matches: 3. CDR1 is LGHNA and CDR2 is YSLEER in the germline V gene. The CDR3 nucleotides are TGCGCCAGCAGCCAAGTGACTAGCGGGAGCGCAGATACGCAGTATTTT. It is translated as CASSQVTSGSADTQYF.

This clonotype was seen ten or more times. The J gene is TRBJ1-1, the V gene TRBV2; weak D call: TRBD1 (6 bases). In germline, CDR1 is SNHLY, CDR2 FYNNEI. The V end was cut by 8 bases, the J end by 7 bases, with 14 bases between. The CDR3 extends over 12 amino acids. In DNA form, the CDR3 reads TGTGCCAGCGATAAGGGGGGGCTTGAAGCTTTCTTT. This translates into CASDKGGLEAFF.

The table lists this clonotype with many counts. The V and J genes are TRBV12-3 or TRBV12-4 and TRBJ2-2; TRBD1 aligns across 7 bases. This CDR3 is 14 amino acids long. V was clipped by 6 bases and J by 1 base; unmatched bases: 2. CDR3 amino acids: CASRRQGNTGELFF. CDR3 DNA sequence: TGTGCCAGCAGGCGACAGGGGAACACCGGGGAGCTGTTTTTT.

This clonotype was recorded many times. The CDR3 reads CSARRGDGYTF. The CDR3 bases are TGCAGTGCTAGGCGAGGGGATGGCTACACCTTC. The chain couples TRBV20-1 to TRBJ1-2, with a possible D match to TRBD1 (5 bases). Trimming left V 3 bases short and J 6 bases short, with 8 bases between. The germline V gene has CDR1 DFQATT and CDR2 SNEGSKA (reference sequence). This CDR3 contains 11 residues.

This clonotype was observed at least ten times. The J gene is TRBJ2-7, the V gene TRBV28; 11 nucleotides agree with TRBD2. Germline values: CDR1 MDHEN, CDR2 SYDVKM. V lost 4 bases and J lost 3; bases outside the gene matches: 8. The CDR3 sequence is 16 residues long. The CDR3, as DNA: TGTGCCAGCAGTTCCCCGACTAGCGGGATGGACTACGAGCAGTACTTC. Translated: CASSSPTSGMDYEQYF.

There are many counts of this clonotype. Here the CDR3 reads CASSHDRVEAFF. In DNA form, the CDR3 reads TGCGCCAGCAGCCATGACAGGGTTGAAGCTTTCTTT. The chain combines TRBV4-1 with TRBJ1-1; 7 bases line up with TRBD1. J was trimmed by 7 bases and V by 3 bases; bases with no gene match: 2. CDR1 and CDR2 (germline): MGHRA, YSYEKL. CDR3 length equals 12 residues.

The chain is built from TRBV4-2 and TRBJ2-7; possibly TRBD1 for D (5 bases). Germline V gives CDR1 LGHNA, CDR2 YNFKEQ. Trimming pared 1 base from V and 3 bases from J, leaving 13 bases between. This CDR3 contains 15 residues. CDR3 region: CASSQVGDRGYEQYF. As DNA, the CDR3 is TGTGCCAGCAGCCAAGTGGGCGACAGAGGCTACGAGCAGTACTTC.

This clonotype turned up a few times. V gene TRBV3-1 combines with J gene TRBJ1-2; 8 bases fit TRBD1. J was trimmed by 5 bases and V by 1 base; bases with no gene match: 9. Germline CDR1 and CDR2: LGHDT and YNNKEL (reference sequence). This CDR3 comprises 16 residues. CDR3 region: CASSQGQGWVWYGYTF. CDR3 DNA sequence: TGTGCCAGCAGCCAAGGACAGGGGTGGGTTTGGTATGGCTACACCTTC.

There are many counts of this clonotype. The rearrangement uses TRBV11-2 and TRBJ1-1; 8 bases are shared with TRBD1. V gave up 6 bases and J gave up 10 bases; unmatched junction bases: 13. The CDR3 contains 14 residues. Germline CDR1 and CDR2: SGHAT and FQNNGV. The DNA of the CDR3 is TGTGCCAGCAGAGCAGGGGGCAGGGGCGGCGGAGCTTTCTTT. It specifies CASRAGGRGGGAFF.

This clonotype was counted many times. The chain links TRBV6-1 to TRBJ1-4; D call uncertain. The CDR3 loop spans 12 amino acids. V was pared by 5 bases and J by 7 bases, with 8 bases between. The V gene's germline CDR1 is MNHNS and CDR2 SASEGT. CDR3 DNA: TGTGCCAGCAGTCCCGGACCTGAAAAACTGTTTTTT. Amino acids: CASSPGPEKLFF.

This clonotype was counted at least ten times. The chain links TRBV11-3 to TRBJ2-7; 8 nucleotides match TRBD2. This CDR3 has 14 amino acids. V lost 6 bases, J lost 6 bases, and 10 bases stayed unmatched. Germline V gives CDR1 SGHNT, CDR2 YENEEA. CDR3 coding DNA: TGTGCCAGCAGTCCCGGAACTAGCGGAGGCGAGCAGTACTTC. It translates to CASSPGTSGGEQYF.